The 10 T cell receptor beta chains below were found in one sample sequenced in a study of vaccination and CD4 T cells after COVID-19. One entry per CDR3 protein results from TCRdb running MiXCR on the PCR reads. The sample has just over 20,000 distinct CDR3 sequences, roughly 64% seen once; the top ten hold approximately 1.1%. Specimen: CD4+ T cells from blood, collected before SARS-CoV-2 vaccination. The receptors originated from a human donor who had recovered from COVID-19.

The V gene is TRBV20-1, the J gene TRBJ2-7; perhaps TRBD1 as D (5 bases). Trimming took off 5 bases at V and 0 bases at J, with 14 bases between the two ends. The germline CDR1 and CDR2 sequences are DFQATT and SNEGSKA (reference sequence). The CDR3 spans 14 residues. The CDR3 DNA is TGCAGTGCTGAAAAAGACAGTTACTCCTACGAGCAGTACTTC. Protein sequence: CSAEKDSYSYEQYF.

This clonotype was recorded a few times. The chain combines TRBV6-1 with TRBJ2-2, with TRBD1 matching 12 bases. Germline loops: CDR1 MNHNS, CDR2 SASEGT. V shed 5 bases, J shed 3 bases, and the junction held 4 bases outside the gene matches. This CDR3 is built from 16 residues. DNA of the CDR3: TGTGCCAGCAGTCGAGGGACAGGGGGCGACACCGGGGAGCTGTTTTTT. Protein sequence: CASSRGTGGDTGELFF.

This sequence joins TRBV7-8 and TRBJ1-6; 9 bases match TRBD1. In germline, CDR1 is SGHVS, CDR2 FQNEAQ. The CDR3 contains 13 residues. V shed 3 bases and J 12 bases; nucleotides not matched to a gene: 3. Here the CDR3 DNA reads TGTGCCAGCAGCTTGGGACAGGGCAAACCCCTCCACTTT. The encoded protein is CASSLGQGKPLHF.

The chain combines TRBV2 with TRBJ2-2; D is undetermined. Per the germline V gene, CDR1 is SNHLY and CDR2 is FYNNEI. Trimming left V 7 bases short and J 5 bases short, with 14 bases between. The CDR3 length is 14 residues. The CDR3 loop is CASNEARDTGELFF. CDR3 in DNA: TGTGCCAGCAACGAGGCTAGAGATACCGGGGAGCTGTTTTTT.

The chain's CDR3 is CSASGTSGRRGETQYF. CDR3 coding DNA: TGCAGTGCTAGCGGGACTAGCGGGAGAAGAGGAGAGACCCAGTACTTC. V gene TRBV20-1 combines with J gene TRBJ2-5; the match to TRBD2 covers 14 bases. CDR1 is DFQATT and CDR2 is SNEGSKA in the germline V gene (reference sequence). Unmatched junction bases numbered 7, after V lost 3 bases and J lost 4 bases. The CDR3 length is 16 residues.

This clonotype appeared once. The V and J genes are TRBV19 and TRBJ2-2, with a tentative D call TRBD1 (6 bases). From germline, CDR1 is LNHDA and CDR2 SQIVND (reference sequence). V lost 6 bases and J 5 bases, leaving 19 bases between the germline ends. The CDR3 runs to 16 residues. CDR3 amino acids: CASRSTGWGRTGELFF. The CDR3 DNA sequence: TGTGCCAGTAGATCCACAGGTTGGGGGCGGACCGGGGAGCTGTTTTTT. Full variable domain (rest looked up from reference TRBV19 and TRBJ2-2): DGGITQSPKYLFRKEGQNVTLSCEQNLNHDAMYWYRQDPGQGLRLIYYSQIVNDFQKGDIAEGYSVSREKKESFPLTVTSAQKNPTAFYLCASRSTGWGRTGELFFGEGSRLTVL.

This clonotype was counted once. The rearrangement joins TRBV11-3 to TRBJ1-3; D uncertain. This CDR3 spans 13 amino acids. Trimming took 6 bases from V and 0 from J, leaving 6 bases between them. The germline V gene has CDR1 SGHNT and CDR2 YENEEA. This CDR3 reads CASSEISGNTIYF. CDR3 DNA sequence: TGTGCCAGCAGTGAGATCTCTGGAAACACCATATATTTT.

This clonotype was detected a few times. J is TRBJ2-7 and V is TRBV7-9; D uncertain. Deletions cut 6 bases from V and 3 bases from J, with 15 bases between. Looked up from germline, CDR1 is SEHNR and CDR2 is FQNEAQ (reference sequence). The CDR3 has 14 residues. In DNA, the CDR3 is TGTGCCAGCAGTTCTCTACGTCTTGGCTACGAGCAGTACTTC. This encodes CASSSLRLGYEQYF.

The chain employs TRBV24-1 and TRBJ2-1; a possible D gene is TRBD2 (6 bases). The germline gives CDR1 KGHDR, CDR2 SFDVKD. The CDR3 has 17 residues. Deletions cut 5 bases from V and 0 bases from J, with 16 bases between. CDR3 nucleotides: TGTGCCACCAGTGGGGGGGAGGAGGGGAGCTCCTACAATGAGCAGTTCTTC. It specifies CATSGGEEGSSYNEQFF.

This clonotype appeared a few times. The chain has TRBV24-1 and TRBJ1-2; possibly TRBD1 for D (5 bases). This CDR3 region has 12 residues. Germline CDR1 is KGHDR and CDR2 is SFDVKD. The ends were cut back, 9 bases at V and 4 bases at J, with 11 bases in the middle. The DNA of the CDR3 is TGTGCCACCGGATCCGGGACCTATGGCTACACCTTC. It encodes CATGSGTYGYTF.